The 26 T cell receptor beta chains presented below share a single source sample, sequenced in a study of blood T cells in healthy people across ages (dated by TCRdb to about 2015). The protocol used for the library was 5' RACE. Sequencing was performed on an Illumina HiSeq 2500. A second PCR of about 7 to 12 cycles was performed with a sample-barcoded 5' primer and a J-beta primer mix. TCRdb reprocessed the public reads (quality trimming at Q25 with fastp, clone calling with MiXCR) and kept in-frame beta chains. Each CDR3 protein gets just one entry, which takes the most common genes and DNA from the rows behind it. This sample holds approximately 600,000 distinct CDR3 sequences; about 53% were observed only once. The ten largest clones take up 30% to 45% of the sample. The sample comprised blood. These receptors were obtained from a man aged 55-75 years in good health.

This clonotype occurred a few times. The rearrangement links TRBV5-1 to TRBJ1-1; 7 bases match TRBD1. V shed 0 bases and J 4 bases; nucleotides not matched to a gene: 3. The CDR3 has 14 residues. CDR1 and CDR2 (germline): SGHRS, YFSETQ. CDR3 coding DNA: TGCGCCAGCAGCTTGGACCAGGGGGTCACTGAAGCTTTCTTT. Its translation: CASSLDQGVTEAFF.

The CDR3 protein is CASSQGARIQETQYF. In DNA form, the CDR3 reads TGTGCCAGCAGCCAAGGGGCGCGGATCCAAGAGACCCAGTACTTC. This sequence joins TRBV4-2 and TRBJ2-5; no clear D gene. The germline gives CDR1 LGHNA, CDR2 YNFKEQ. V was trimmed by 1 base and J by 1 base, leaving 10 bases between them. This CDR3 is 15 amino acids long.

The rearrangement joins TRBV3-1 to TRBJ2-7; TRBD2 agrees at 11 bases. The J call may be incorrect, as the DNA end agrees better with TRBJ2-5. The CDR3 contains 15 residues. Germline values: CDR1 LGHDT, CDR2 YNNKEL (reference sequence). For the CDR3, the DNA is TGTGCCAGCAGCCAATTGGGACTAGCGGAAGAGACCCAGTACTTC. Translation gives CASSQLGLAEETQYF.

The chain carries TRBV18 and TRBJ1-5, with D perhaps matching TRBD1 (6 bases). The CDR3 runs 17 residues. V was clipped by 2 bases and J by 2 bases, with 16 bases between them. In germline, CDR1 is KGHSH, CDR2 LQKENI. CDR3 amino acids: CASSPRQVVGGNQPQHF. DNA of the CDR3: TGTGCCAGCTCACCAAGACAGGTGGTAGGGGGCAATCAGCCCCAGCATTTT.

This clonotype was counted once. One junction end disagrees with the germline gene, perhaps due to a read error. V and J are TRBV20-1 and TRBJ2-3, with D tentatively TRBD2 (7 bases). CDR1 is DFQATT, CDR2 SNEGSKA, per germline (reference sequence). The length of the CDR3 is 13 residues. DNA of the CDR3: TGCGGTGCTAGGGAGGGGGGCCGGAATACGCAGTATTTT. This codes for CGAREGGRNTQYF.

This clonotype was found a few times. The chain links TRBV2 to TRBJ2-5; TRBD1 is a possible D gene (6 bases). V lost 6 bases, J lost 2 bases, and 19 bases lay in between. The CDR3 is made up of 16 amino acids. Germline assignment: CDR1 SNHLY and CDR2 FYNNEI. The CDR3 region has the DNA TGTGCCAGCAGCCCGAGCAGGGGTGCCCAACAAGAGACCCAGTACTTC. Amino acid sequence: CASSPSRGAQQETQYF.

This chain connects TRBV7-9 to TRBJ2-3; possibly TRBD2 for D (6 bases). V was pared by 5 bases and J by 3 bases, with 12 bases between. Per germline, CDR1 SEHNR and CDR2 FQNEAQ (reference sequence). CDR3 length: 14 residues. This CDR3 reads CASSPKTRTDTQYF. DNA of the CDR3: TGTGCCAGCAGCCCCAAGACTAGAACAGATACGCAGTATTTT.

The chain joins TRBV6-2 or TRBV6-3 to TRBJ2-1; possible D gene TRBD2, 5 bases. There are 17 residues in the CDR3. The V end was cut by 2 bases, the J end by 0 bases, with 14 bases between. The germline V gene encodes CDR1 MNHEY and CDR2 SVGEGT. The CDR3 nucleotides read TGTGCCAGCAGTTACCTGCCATCGGGGTTCTCCTACAATGAGCAGTTCTTC. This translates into CASSYLPSGFSYNEQFF.

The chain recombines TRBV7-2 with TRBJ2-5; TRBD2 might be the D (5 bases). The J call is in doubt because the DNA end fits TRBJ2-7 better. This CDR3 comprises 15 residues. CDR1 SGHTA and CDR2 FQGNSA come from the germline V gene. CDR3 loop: CASSLALGESYEQYF. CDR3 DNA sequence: TGTGCCAGCAGCTTAGCCCTCGGGGAGAGCTACGAGCAGTACTTC.

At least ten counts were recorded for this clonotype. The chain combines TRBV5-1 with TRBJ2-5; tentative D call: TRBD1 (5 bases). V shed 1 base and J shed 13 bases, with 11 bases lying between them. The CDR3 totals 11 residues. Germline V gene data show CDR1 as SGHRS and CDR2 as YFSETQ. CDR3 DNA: TGCGCCAGCAGCTTGCTACAGGAGTGGTACTTC. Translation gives CASSLLQEWYF.

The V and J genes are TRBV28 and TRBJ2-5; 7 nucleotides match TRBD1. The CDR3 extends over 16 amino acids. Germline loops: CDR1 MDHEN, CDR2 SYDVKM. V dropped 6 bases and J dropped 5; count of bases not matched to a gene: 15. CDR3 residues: CASSSPSTGMMETQYF. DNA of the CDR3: TGTGCCAGCAGCTCCCCCTCGACAGGGATGATGGAGACCCAGTACTTC.

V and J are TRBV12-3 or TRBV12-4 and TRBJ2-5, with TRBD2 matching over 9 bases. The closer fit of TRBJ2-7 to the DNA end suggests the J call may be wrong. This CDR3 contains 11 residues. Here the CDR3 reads CATSTSGEQYF. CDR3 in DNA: TGTGCCACCTCGACTAGCGGCGAGCAGTACTTC.

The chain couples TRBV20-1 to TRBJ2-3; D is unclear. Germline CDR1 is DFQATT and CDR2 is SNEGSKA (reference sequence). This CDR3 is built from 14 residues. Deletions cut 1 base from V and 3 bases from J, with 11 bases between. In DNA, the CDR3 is TGCAGTGCTAGAGCCCCGGCCCTGACAGATACGCAGTATTTT. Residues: CSARAPALTDTQYF.

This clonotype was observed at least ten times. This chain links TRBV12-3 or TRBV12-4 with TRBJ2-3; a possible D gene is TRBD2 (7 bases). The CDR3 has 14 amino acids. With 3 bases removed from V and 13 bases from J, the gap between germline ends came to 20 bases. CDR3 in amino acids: CASSFGGAGDAEYF. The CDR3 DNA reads TGTGCCAGCAGTTTTGGGGGGGCAGGAGATGCGGAGTATTTT.

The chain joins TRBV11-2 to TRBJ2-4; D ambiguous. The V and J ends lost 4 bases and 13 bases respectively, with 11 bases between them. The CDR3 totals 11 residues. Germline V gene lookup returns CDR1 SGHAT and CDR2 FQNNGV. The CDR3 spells CASSSSSEQYF. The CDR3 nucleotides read TGTGCCAGCAGCTCGTCTAGTGAGCAGTACTTC.

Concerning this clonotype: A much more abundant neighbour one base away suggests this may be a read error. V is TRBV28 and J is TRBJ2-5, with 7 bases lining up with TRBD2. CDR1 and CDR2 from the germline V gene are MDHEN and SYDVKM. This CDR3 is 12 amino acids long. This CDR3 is CTSSLKRGTQYF. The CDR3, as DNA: TGTACCAGCAGTTTAAAGCGGGGGACCCAGTACTTC.

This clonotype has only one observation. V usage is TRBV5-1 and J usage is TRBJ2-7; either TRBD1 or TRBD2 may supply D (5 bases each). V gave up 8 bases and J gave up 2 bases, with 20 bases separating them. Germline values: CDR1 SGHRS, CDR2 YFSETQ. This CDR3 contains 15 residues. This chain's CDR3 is CASPPGPSTPYEQYF. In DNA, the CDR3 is TGCGCCAGTCCGCCGGGACCCTCAACCCCCTACGAGCAGTACTTC.

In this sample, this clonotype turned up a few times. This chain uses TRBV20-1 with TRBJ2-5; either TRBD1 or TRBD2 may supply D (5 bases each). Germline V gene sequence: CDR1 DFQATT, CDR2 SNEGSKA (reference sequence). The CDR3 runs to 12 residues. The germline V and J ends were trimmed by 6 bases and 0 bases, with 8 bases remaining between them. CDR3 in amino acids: CSAGAYQETQYF. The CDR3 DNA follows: TGCAGTGCCGGGGCCTACCAAGAGACCCAGTACTTC.

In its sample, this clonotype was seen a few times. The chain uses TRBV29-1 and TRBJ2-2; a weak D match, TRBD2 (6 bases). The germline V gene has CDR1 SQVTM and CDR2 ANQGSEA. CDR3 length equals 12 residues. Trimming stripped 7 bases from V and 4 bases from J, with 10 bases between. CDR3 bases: TGCAGCGGAGGGACTGCCACCGGGGAGCTGTTTTTT. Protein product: CSGGTATGELFF.

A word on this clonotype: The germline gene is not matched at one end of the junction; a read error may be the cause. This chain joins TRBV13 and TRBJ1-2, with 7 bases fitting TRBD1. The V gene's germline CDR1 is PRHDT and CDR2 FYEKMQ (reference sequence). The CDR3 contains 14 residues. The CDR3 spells CASSPQGYGYDYTF. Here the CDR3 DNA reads TGTGCCAGCAGCCCACAGGGGTACGGCTATGACTACACCTTC.

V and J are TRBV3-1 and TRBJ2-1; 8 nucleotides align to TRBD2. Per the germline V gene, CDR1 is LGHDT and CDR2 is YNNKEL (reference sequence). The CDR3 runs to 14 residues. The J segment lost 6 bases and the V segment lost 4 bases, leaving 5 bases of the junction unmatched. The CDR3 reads CASSLSAGGNEQFF. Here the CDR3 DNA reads TGTGCCAGCAGCCTCTCGGCGGGGGGCAATGAGCAGTTCTTC.

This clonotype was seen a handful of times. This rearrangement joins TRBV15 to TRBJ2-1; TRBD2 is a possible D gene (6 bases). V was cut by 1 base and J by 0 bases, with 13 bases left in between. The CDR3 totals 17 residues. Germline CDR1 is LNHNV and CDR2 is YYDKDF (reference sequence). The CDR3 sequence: CATSRGGGLSSYNEQFF. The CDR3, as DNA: TGTGCCACCAGCAGAGGGGGAGGCCTGAGCTCCTACAATGAGCAGTTCTTC.

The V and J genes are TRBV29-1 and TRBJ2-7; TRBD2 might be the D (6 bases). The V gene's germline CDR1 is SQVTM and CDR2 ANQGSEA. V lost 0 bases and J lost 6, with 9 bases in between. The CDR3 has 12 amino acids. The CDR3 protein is CSVEESSVEQYF. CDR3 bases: TGCAGCGTTGAAGAGTCTAGCGTCGAGCAGTACTTC.

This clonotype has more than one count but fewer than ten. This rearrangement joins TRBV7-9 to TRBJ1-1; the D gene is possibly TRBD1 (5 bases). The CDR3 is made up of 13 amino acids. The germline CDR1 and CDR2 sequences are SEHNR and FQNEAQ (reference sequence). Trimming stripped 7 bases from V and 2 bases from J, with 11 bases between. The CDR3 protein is CASIQGANTEAFF. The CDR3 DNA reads TGTGCCAGCATCCAAGGGGCTAACACTGAAGCTTTCTTT.

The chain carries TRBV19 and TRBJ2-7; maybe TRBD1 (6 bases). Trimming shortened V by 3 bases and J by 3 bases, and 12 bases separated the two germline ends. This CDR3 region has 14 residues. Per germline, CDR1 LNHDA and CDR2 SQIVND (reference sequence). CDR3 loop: CASSMQGLFYEQYF. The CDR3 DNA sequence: TGTGCCAGTAGTATGCAGGGGTTATTCTACGAGCAGTACTTC.

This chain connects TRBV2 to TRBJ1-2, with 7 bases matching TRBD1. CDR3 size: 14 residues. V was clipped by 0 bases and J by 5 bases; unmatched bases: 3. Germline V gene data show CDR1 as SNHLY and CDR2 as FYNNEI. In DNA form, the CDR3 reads TGTGCCAGCAGTGAAGCGAGGGGGCTATATGGCTACACCTTC. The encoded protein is CASSEARGLYGYTF.